These 11 T cell receptor beta chains were sequenced from one sample in a study of blood T cell repertoires in COVID-19. This table comes from immunoSEQ multiplex PCR, and its TCRdb copy is limited to in-frame clones, with some not included. The sample has 55,000 to 65,000 clones; 89% are singletons. The specimen sequenced was peripheral blood. These receptors all come from a woman in her fifties or sixties with COVID-19, enrolled during active disease.

The chain carries TRBV5-1 and TRBJ2-7, with 9 bases identical to TRBD1. The V segment lost 0 bases and the J segment 4 bases; nucleotides outside the gene matches: 5. Germline CDR1 SGHRS, CDR2 YFSETQ. The CDR3 is 15 residues long. CDR3 loop: CASSLGGTGMYEQYF. CDR3 DNA: TGCGCCAGCAGCTTGGGGGGGACAGGGATGTACGAGCAGTACTTC.

The CDR3 protein is CASSRANSYNEQFF. The DNA for the CDR3 is TGTGCCAGTAGCCGAGCAAACTCCTACAATGAGCAGTTCTTC. The chain joins TRBV19 to TRBJ2-1; no firm D call. This CDR3 has 14 residues. Germline V CDR1 and CDR2: LNHDA, SQIVND (reference sequence). The V end was cut by 6 bases, the J end by 0 bases, with 9 bases between.

The J gene is TRBJ1-6, the V gene TRBV19; a weak D match, TRBD1 (5 bases). This CDR3 has 16 amino acids. Germline V gives CDR1 LNHDA, CDR2 SQIVND (reference sequence). V was trimmed by 6 bases and J by 5 bases, leaving 17 bases between them. CDR3 region: CASSRGGEGNNSPLHF. The DNA of the CDR3 is TGTGCCAGTAGCCGAGGAGGGGAAGGGAATAATTCACCCCTCCACTTT.

The chain combines TRBV3-1 (or the pseudogene TRBV3-2) with TRBJ2-2; D is unresolved. CDR3 size: 14 residues. CDR1 is LGHDT, CDR2 YNNKEL, per germline (reference sequence). The V end lost 4 bases, the J end lost 6 bases, and 12 bases lay between the germline ends. CDR3 nucleotides: TGTGCCAGCAGCCCCGGTTTGGGCGCCGGGGAGCTGTTTTTT. This gives the protein CASSPGLGAGELFF.

In DNA, the CDR3 is TGTGCCAGCAGGACAGAAAATGAAAAACTGTTTTTT. Translated, it gives CASRTENEKLFF. The chain employs TRBV7-9 and TRBJ1-4; tentatively, D is TRBD1 (5 bases). The CDR3 is 12 amino acids. The V end lost 6 bases, the J end lost 5 bases, and 7 bases lay between the germline ends. Germline V CDR1 and CDR2: SEHNR, FQNEAQ (reference sequence).

This sequence joins TRBV4-1 and TRBJ2-1, with a possible D match to TRBD2 (5 bases). CDR1 is MGHRA, CDR2 YSYEKL, per germline. V gave up 0 bases and J gave up 7 bases, with 10 bases separating them. The CDR3 spans 14 residues. The CDR3 DNA follows: TGCGCCAGCAGCCAAGAACGGGGTGTAAATGAGCAGTTCTTC. This encodes CASSQERGVNEQFF.

The rearrangement links TRBV10-3 to TRBJ1-1; 8 nucleotides agree with TRBD1. CDR3 length: 13 amino acids. The germline CDR1 and CDR2 sequences are ENHRY and SYGVKD. V dropped 10 bases and J dropped 0; count of bases not matched to a gene: 4. The CDR3 bases are TGTGCCACCCGACAGGGGTTGAACACTGAAGCTTTCTTT. It codes for CATRQGLNTEAFF.

This clone was counted once. This chain uses TRBV13 with TRBJ2-1; D remains unclear. This CDR3 is 11 amino acids long. The germline V gene has CDR1 PRHDT and CDR2 FYEKMQ (reference sequence). V was clipped by 5 bases and J by 8 bases, with 7 bases between them. CDR3 region: CASSPFHEQFF. The CDR3 DNA sequence: TGTGCCAGCAGCCCCTTCCATGAGCAGTTCTTC.

The rearrangement joins TRBV4-3 to TRBJ2-7; 7 positions agree with TRBD2. Germline CDR1 reads LGHNA; CDR2 reads YSLEER. The CDR3 has 15 amino acids. J gave up 3 bases and V 3 bases, and 8 bases lay outside the gene matches. In DNA form, the CDR3 reads TGCGCCAGCAGCCAGGCCGGGACTATGTTCTACGAGCAGTACTTC. It codes for CASSQAGTMFYEQYF.

This clone came up once. The chain employs TRBV27 and TRBJ2-1, with 8 bases identical to TRBD1. The CDR3 spans 16 residues. Germline V lookup: CDR1 MNHEY, CDR2 SMNVEV (reference sequence). The V and J ends lost 5 bases and 7 bases, in that order; junction bases with no gene match: 13. DNA for the CDR3: TGTGCCAGCAGTAAAACCCACAGGGGGTTGTATAATGAGCAGTTCTTC. Translated: CASSKTHRGLYNEQFF.

CDR3 DNA: TGTGCCAGCAGCTTATGGTCTAGCGGGGCCGGGGAGCTGTTTTTT. Translated, it gives CASSLWSSGAGELFF. The genes are TRBV7-6 and TRBJ2-2; 9 nucleotides agree with TRBD2. Trimming removed 2 bases from V and 6 bases from J; junction bases left unmatched: 4. This CDR3 spans 15 amino acids. Germline CDR1 reads SGHVS; CDR2 reads FNYEAQ.